Listed below are T cell receptor beta chains from one sample, sequenced in a study of T cell responses to AZD1222 COVID-19 vaccine. Measured with immunoSEQ multiplex PCR; TCRdb has only the in-frame clones, and not every one. Of 95,000 to 150,000 clones listed, around 87% are singletons. The specimen was peripheral blood, collected 28 days after the second AZD1222 dose. All receptors come from an adult who received the AZD1222 COVID-19 vaccine. The CDR3 runs from the conserved cysteine through the conserved F or W. The order of the fields is clone size, J gene, D gene, V gene, CDR3 DNA, CDR3 protein. A D gene is named only where the DNA matches it firmly. Clone size is stated in some rows and not others, as once, few, many or a class when expanded.

clone size: -; J gene: TRBJ1-4; D gene: -; V gene: TRBV19; CDR3 DNA: TGTGCCAGTAGTCCGGCAGCAACTAATGAAAAACTGTTTTTT; CDR3 protein: CASSPAATNEKLFF
clone size: -; J gene: TRBJ1-2; D gene: -; V gene: TRBV7-8; CDR3 DNA: TGTGCCAGCAGCCCTGGACGGGAAAACTATGGCTACACCTTC; CDR3 protein: CASSPGRENYGYTF
clone size: few; J gene: TRBJ1-6; D gene: -; V gene: TRBV6-2/TRBV6-3; CDR3 DNA: TGTGCCAGCAGTTACGTGGCGTTCAATTCACCCCTCCACTTT; CDR3 protein: CASSYVAFNSPLHF
clone size: -; J gene: TRBJ2-2; D gene: -; V gene: TRBV5-1; CDR3 DNA: TGCGCCAGCAGCCTGTCAGGGATCGGGGAGCTGTTTTTT; CDR3 protein: CASSLSGIGELFF
clone size: -; J gene: TRBJ2-1; D gene: -; V gene: TRBV7-2; CDR3 DNA: TGTGCCAGCAGCTTAGGGCGTGAAATTTACAATGAGCAGTTCTTC; CDR3 protein: CASSLGREIYNEQFF
clone size: -; J gene: TRBJ2-1; D gene: TRBD2; V gene: TRBV6-5; CDR3 DNA: TGTGCCAGCAGTTACTCGGGACTAGGGGTCCACAATGAGCAGTTCTTC; CDR3 protein: CASSYSGLGVHNEQFF
clone size: -; J gene: TRBJ1-1; D gene: -; V gene: TRBV4-2; CDR3 DNA: TGTGCCAGCAGCCAAGGAGGTAGTCCAGGGCCGGTCCTCACTGAAGCTTTCTTT; CDR3 protein: CASSQGGSPGPVLTEAFF
clone size: -; J gene: TRBJ2-1; D gene: TRBD2; V gene: TRBV28; CDR3 DNA: TGTGCCAGCAGCGCTCAGTGGGGGGGCTACAATGAGCAGTTCTTC; CDR3 protein: CASSAQWGGYNEQFF
clone size: -; J gene: TRBJ1-3; D gene: -; V gene: TRBV5-1; CDR3 DNA: TGCGCCAGCAGCTTGGAGCTGGGAAACACCATATATTTT; CDR3 protein: CASSLELGNTIYF
clone size: -; J gene: TRBJ2-3; D gene: TRBD2; V gene: TRBV7-9; CDR3 DNA: TGTGCCAGCAGCTTAGTCGGGGGGGCCCCTACAGATACGCAGTATTTT; CDR3 protein: CASSLVGGAPTDTQYF
clone size: once; J gene: TRBJ2-7; D gene: TRBD1; V gene: TRBV7-2; CDR3 DNA: TGTGCCAGCAGCTTAGCGGGGACAGCAGTAGACTACGAGCAGTACTTC; CDR3 protein: CASSLAGTAVDYEQYF
clone size: -; J gene: TRBJ2-3; D gene: -; V gene: TRBV7-2; CDR3 DNA: TGTGCCAGCAGCTTTGGCGGGGCTAGCACAGATACGCAGTATTTT; CDR3 protein: CASSFGGASTDTQYF
clone size: -; J gene: TRBJ1-2; D gene: -; V gene: TRBV5-6; CDR3 DNA: TGTGCCAGCAGCCTTCCGGGGGTCTATGGCTACACCTTC; CDR3 protein: CASSLPGVYGYTF
clone size: -; J gene: TRBJ2-7; D gene: TRBD1; V gene: TRBV11-2; CDR3 DNA: TGTGCCAGCAGCTTGGGGGACAGACAGTACTTC; CDR3 protein: CASSLGDRQYF
clone size: few; J gene: TRBJ2-4; D gene: -; V gene: TRBV7-2; CDR3 DNA: TGTGCCAGCAGCCCGGACCTAGCCAAAAACATTCAGTACTTC; CDR3 protein: CASSPDLAKNIQYF
clone size: once; J gene: TRBJ1-5; D gene: TRBD1; V gene: TRBV10-2; CDR3 DNA: TGCGCCAGTGGACAGGGCGGCAATCAGCCCCAGCATTTT; CDR3 protein: CASGQGGNQPQHF
clone size: -; J gene: TRBJ2-5; D gene: -; V gene: TRBV28; CDR3 DNA: TGTGCCAGCAGTTTATACGGCGAGACCCAGTACTTC; CDR3 protein: CASSLYGETQYF
clone size: -; J gene: TRBJ2-7; D gene: -; V gene: TRBV4-1; CDR3 DNA: TGCGCCAGCAGCCAGTCCCCCGCGGGCGGGGTGGGCGAGCAGTACTTC; CDR3 protein: CASSQSPAGGVGEQYF
clone size: -; J gene: TRBJ2-7; D gene: TRBD1; V gene: TRBV15; CDR3 DNA: TGTGCCACCAGCGGTTGGACAGGGTCGTCCTACGAGCAGTACTTC; CDR3 protein: CATSGWTGSSYEQYF
clone size: -; J gene: TRBJ1-5; D gene: TRBD1; V gene: TRBV2; CDR3 DNA: TGTGCCAGCAGTGGGGACAGGGGGTTCAATCAGCCCCAGCATTTT; CDR3 protein: CASSGDRGFNQPQHF
clone size: -; J gene: TRBJ1-5; D gene: -; V gene: TRBV6-5; CDR3 DNA: TGTGCCAGCATGGTAGTACGCGATCAGCCCCAGCATTTT; CDR3 protein: CASMVVRDQPQHF
clone size: -; J gene: TRBJ1-1; D gene: -; V gene: TRBV4-3; CDR3 DNA: TGCGCCAGCAGCCAAGATTGGGGAACCTACACTGAAGCTTTCTTT; CDR3 protein: CASSQDWGTYTEAFF
clone size: -; J gene: TRBJ1-2; D gene: -; V gene: TRBV29-1; CDR3 DNA: TGCAGCGTTGGAGACCTCTATGGCTACACCTTC; CDR3 protein: CSVGDLYGYTF
clone size: once; J gene: TRBJ1-1; D gene: -; V gene: TRBV7-2; CDR3 DNA: TGTGCCAGCAGCCCGGACGGGTCGAGGGTGGCTTTCTTT; CDR3 protein: CASSPDGSRVAFF
clone size: -; J gene: TRBJ2-1; D gene: -; V gene: TRBV2; CDR3 DNA: TGTGCCAGCAGTGAAAGGCCAGGGGCTGAGCAGTTCTTC; CDR3 protein: CASSERPGAEQFF
clone size: -; J gene: TRBJ1-2; D gene: -; V gene: TRBV20-1; CDR3 DNA: TGCAGTGCAACAGGGAATGGCTACACCTTC; CDR3 protein: CSATGNGYTF
clone size: -; J gene: TRBJ1-1; D gene: -; V gene: TRBV2; CDR3 DNA: TGTGCCAGCAGTGCAGGAGGAAACACTGAAGCTTTCTTT; CDR3 protein: CASSAGGNTEAFF
clone size: -; J gene: TRBJ2-2; D gene: -; V gene: TRBV9; CDR3 DNA: TGTGCCAGCACCCTCTTTGGCTCCGGGGAGCTGTTTTTT; CDR3 protein: CASTLFGSGELFF
clone size: -; J gene: TRBJ1-1; D gene: TRBD1; V gene: TRBV11-3; CDR3 DNA: TGTGCCAGCAGCCCCGGCCAGGGGGTCACTGAAGCTTTCTTT; CDR3 protein: CASSPGQGVTEAFF
clone size: -; J gene: TRBJ2-2; D gene: -; V gene: TRBV6-5; CDR3 DNA: TGTGCCAGCAGTTACTCTACAGGGCTCACCGGGGAGCTGTTTTTT; CDR3 protein: CASSYSTGLTGELFF
clone size: -; J gene: TRBJ1-3; D gene: -; V gene: TRBV9; CDR3 DNA: TGTGCCAGCAGCGTAGTGCCCCAGGGGCGCGGAAACACCATATATTTT; CDR3 protein: CASSVVPQGRGNTIYF
clone size: -; J gene: TRBJ1-6; D gene: TRBD1; V gene: TRBV7-6; CDR3 DNA: TGTGCCAGCAGCCGGGGGACAGGGGTTCGGGATTCACCCCTCCACTTT; CDR3 protein: CASSRGTGVRDSPLHF
clone size: -; J gene: TRBJ1-2; D gene: -; V gene: TRBV6-5; CDR3 DNA: TGTGCCAGCAAGGGCTCTGGGTCGGGCTATGGCTACACCTTC; CDR3 protein: CASKGSGSGYGYTF
clone size: -; J gene: TRBJ2-5; D gene: -; V gene: TRBV7-9; CDR3 DNA: TGTGCCAGCAGCTCGGACCCTTTTAGTGACCAGTACTTC; CDR3 protein: CASSSDPFSDQYF
clone size: -; J gene: TRBJ1-6; D gene: -; V gene: TRBV9; CDR3 DNA: TGTGCCAGCAGCGAGTGGGGGAATAATTCACCCCTCCACTTT; CDR3 protein: CASSEWGNNSPLHF
clone size: once; J gene: TRBJ2-3; D gene: TRBD2; V gene: TRBV5-6; CDR3 DNA: TGTGCCAGCAGCTGGACTAGCGGGGAGTACACAGATACGCAGTATTTT; CDR3 protein: CASSWTSGEYTDTQYF
clone size: -; J gene: TRBJ2-7; D gene: -; V gene: TRBV5-4; CDR3 DNA: TGTGCCAGCAGCTTGGAACGGTTGGAACCCTACGAGCAGTACTTC; CDR3 protein: CASSLERLEPYEQYF
clone size: -; J gene: TRBJ2-5; D gene: TRBD2; V gene: TRBV19; CDR3 DNA: TGTGCCAGTAGTATAGGGACTAGCGGGGCAGGAGAGACCCAGTACTTC; CDR3 protein: CASSIGTSGAGETQYF
clone size: -; J gene: TRBJ2-7; D gene: -; V gene: TRBV12-3/TRBV12-4; CDR3 DNA: TGTGCCAGCAGTTTTTTGGTAGGCGGCGAGCAGTACTTC; CDR3 protein: CASSFLVGGEQYF